This TCR beta chain derives from a study of human T cells and chemical hapten exposure. Across the whole study: The upper back received 0.01% DPC by patch testing, with results read at 6 days.

Time point of the sample: patch test 2, 6 weeks after DPC sensitization. The sample's treatment: therapeutic diphenylcyclopropenone sensitization with weekly scalp DPC. Every patch test was put on after a blood sample was taken. Blood, whole and unfractionated, served as the source for total RNA extraction. In the study's own analysis: Sample TCR totals centred on a median of approximately 100,000, ranging about 20,000 to 750,000. A single record per CDR3 protein comes from TCRdb applying MiXCR to the RACE reads. These V and J calls are TCRdb output, not the study's own analysis. The data contain approximately 69,000 distinct CDR3 sequences, 10% of them seen just once; the ten biggest clones take up approximately 7%. V dropped 4 bases and J dropped 4; count of bases not matched to a gene: 3. The CDR3 spans 13 residues.

V is TRBV12-3 or TRBV12-4 and J is TRBJ1-2, with TRBD1 identical over 7 bases. The sequence came from a woman between 45 and 60 years old with alopecia areata. Some clones in this sample may be carry-over from other donors' samples. The starting material was whole blood, obtained in connection with sensitization to the hapten diphenylcyclopropenone (DPC). Here the CDR3 DNA reads TGTGCCAGCAGTTGGGACAGCTTCTATGGCTACACCTTC. As protein: CASSWDSFYGYTF.